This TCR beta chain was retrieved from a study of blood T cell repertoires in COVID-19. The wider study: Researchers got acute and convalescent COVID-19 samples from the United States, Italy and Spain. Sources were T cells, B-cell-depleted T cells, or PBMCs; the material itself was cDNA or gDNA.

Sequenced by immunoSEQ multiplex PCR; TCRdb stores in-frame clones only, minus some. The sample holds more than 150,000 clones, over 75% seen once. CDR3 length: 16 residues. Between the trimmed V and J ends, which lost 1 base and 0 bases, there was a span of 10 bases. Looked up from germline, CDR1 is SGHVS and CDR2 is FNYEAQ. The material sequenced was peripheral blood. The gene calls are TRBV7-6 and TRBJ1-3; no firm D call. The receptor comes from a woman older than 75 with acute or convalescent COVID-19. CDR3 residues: CASSLGIQSSGNTIYF. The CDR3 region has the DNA TGTGCCAGCAGCTTAGGGATACAGAGCTCTGGAAACACCATATATTTT.